Each of the 20 T cell receptor beta chains below was sequenced from the same sample in a study of human T cells and chemical hapten exposure. One entry per CDR3 protein, called by TCRdb with MiXCR from the RACE reads. This table has roughly 86,000 distinct CDR3 sequences, roughly 10% appearing once. Time point reported: patch test 1, 2 weeks after DPC sensitization. This sample's treatment: therapeutic diphenylcyclopropenone sensitization with weekly scalp DPC. This sample comprised whole blood, obtained in connection with sensitization to the hapten diphenylcyclopropenone (DPC). All receptors come from a middle-aged man with alopecia areata. Some clones in this sample may be carry-over from other donors' samples.

This clonotype was seen ten or more times. The chain joins TRBV6-1 to TRBJ2-7; the D gene is possibly TRBD2 (6 bases). CDR1 is MNHNS and CDR2 is SASEGT in the germline V gene. This CDR3 has 14 residues. Trimming removed 6 bases at V and 3 bases at J, with 15 bases between. This chain's CDR3 is CASRAGTSLYEQYV. The CDR3, as DNA: TGTGCCAGCAGGGCAGGGACTTCCCTCTACGAGCAGTACGTC.

The CDR3 loop reads CASSQQSNEKLFF. The CDR3 nucleotides read TGTGCCAGCTCACAACAGTCTAATGAAAAACTGTTTTTT. This chain connects TRBV18 to TRBJ1-4; D not resolved. The V gene lost 4 bases and the J gene lost 3 bases, with 6 bases spanning the gap. This CDR3 is built from 13 residues. Germline V CDR1 and CDR2: KGHSH, LQKENI. Filled out from reference TRBV18 and TRBJ1-4, the complete variable domain reads NAGVMQNPRHLVRRRGQEARLRCSPMKGHSHVYWYRQLPEEGLKFMVYLQKENIIDESGMPKERFSAEFPKEGPSILRIQQVVRGDSAAYFCASSQQSNEKLFFGSGTQLSVL.

V is TRBV28 and J is TRBJ1-6; 7 bases match TRBD1. This CDR3 contains 15 residues. CDR1 MDHEN and CDR2 SYDVKM come from the germline V gene. V gave up 4 bases and J gave up 9 bases; unmatched junction bases: 9. The CDR3 DNA is TGTGCCAGCAGTTCCGGGACAGCCTACTCTTCACCCCTCCACTTT. As protein: CASSSGTAYSSPLHF.

The chain joins TRBV9 to TRBJ2-7; D not certain. V lost 0 bases to trimming and J lost 0 bases, with 10 bases between them. This CDR3 is 15 amino acids long. Germline V gives CDR1 SGDLS, CDR2 YYNGEE. CDR3 region: CASSVEGRSSYEQYF. The CDR3 DNA sequence: TGTGCCAGCAGCGTAGAAGGGCGAAGCTCCTACGAGCAGTACTTC.

This clonotype was counted between two and nine times. This chain joins TRBV7-3 and TRBJ2-3; a possible D gene is TRBD1 (5 bases). The CDR3 has 15 amino acids. Germline CDR1 is SGHTA and CDR2 is FQGTGA. V gave up 1 base and J gave up 3 bases, with 11 bases separating them. CDR3 bases: TGTGCCAGCAGCTTAAGGGGCACCCGGACAGATACGCAGTATTTT. Protein sequence: CASSLRGTRTDTQYF.

The table lists this clonotype with a few counts. J is TRBJ1-6 and V is TRBV6-2 or TRBV6-3, with unresolved D. This CDR3 region has 12 residues. Trimming stripped 7 bases from V and 6 bases from J, with 7 bases between. Germline lookup yields CDR1 MNHEY and CDR2 SVGEGT. CDR3: CASNRFNSPLHF. CDR3 in DNA: TGTGCCAGCAACCGTTTTAATTCACCCCTCCACTTT.

This chain joins TRBV4-2 and TRBJ2-3; the D is unclear. This CDR3 is 16 amino acids long. Per the germline V gene, CDR1 is LGHNA and CDR2 is YNFKEQ. The V end was cut by 0 bases, the J end by 3 bases, with 13 bases between. CDR3 loop: CASSQDFGRRTDTQYF. CDR3 in DNA: TGTGCCAGCAGCCAAGATTTCGGACGTAGGACAGATACGCAGTATTTT.

The rearrangement uses TRBV14 and TRBJ2-7, with D unresolved. V dropped 0 bases and J dropped 3 bases, with 9 bases sitting between them. Per germline, CDR1 SGHDN and CDR2 FVKESK. This CDR3 spans 14 amino acids. The CDR3: CASSQDRAYYEQYF. Written as DNA, the CDR3 is TGTGCCAGCAGCCAAGATAGGGCGTACTACGAGCAGTACTTC. Combining the CDR3 with reference TRBV14 and TRBJ2-7 gives the whole variable domain EAGVTQFPSHSVIEKGQTVTLRCDPISGHDNLYWYRRVMGKEIKFLLHFVKESKQDESGMPNNRFLAERTGGTYSTLKVQPAELEDSGVYFCASSQDRAYYEQYFGPGTRLTVT.

This clonotype was counted only a few times. This rearrangement joins TRBV20-1 to TRBJ2-4, with TRBD2 as a possible D gene (5 bases). V lost 5 bases, J lost 1 base, and 15 bases lay in between. This CDR3 spans 15 amino acids. Germline V gene sequence: CDR1 DFQATT, CDR2 SNEGSKA (reference sequence). The DNA for the CDR3 is TGCAGTGCTGTCGACCGAAGGGAGGCCAAAAACATTCAGTACTTC. This gives the protein CSAVDRREAKNIQYF.

This clonotype was seen only a few times. The chain has TRBV3-1 and TRBJ2-1; 7 nucleotides match TRBD2. V trimming: 0 bases; J trimming: 6 bases; junction bases outside the gene matches: 8. The CDR3 is 16 amino acids. From germline, CDR1 is LGHDT and CDR2 YNNKEL (reference sequence). CDR3 DNA: TGTGCCAGCAGCCAAGAAGGAGGGAGGGCCCTCAATGAGCAGTTCTTC. It yields the protein CASSQEGGRALNEQFF.

This clonotype showed up just a few times. The rearrangement uses TRBV6-2 or TRBV6-3 and TRBJ2-6, with a tentative D call TRBD1 (6 bases). Trimming removed 4 bases from V and 0 bases from J, with 10 bases in between. The V gene's germline CDR1 is MNHEY and CDR2 SVGEGT. This CDR3 region has 16 residues. The CDR3 reads CASSLQGPSGANVLTF. Here the CDR3 DNA reads TGTGCCAGCAGTTTACAGGGTCCCTCTGGGGCCAACGTCCTGACTTTC.

Many counts were recorded for this clonotype. This chain joins TRBV20-1 and TRBJ2-7, with 8 bases lining up with TRBD2. The CDR3 is 14 residues long. Germline loops: CDR1 DFQATT, CDR2 SNEGSKA (reference sequence). V lost 2 bases to trimming and J lost 8 bases; unmatched junction nucleotides: 11. The CDR3: CSARTAGGPGKQYF. CDR3 in DNA: TGCAGTGCTAGAACGGCGGGAGGCCCGGGGAAGCAGTACTTC.

V gene TRBV25-1 combines with J gene TRBJ1-1; 11 positions agree with TRBD1. With 0 bases clipped from V and 11 bases from J, the junction kept 5 bases outside the gene matches. CDR3 length equals 14 residues. Germline lookup yields CDR1 MGHDK and CDR2 SYGVNS. CDR3: CASSEYGQGALAFF. In DNA, the CDR3 is TGTGCCAGCAGTGAATATGGACAGGGGGCACTCGCTTTCTTT.

This clonotype was counted many times. The chain carries TRBV7-9 and TRBJ2-2, with TRBD1 identical over 8 bases. The ends lost 5 bases at V and 6 bases at J; junction bases unmatched: 8. The CDR3 runs to 15 residues. Germline CDR1 SEHNR, CDR2 FQNEAQ (reference sequence). CDR3 DNA: TGTGCCAGCAGCCCTGGGACAGGTGGAGCCGGGGAGCTGTTTTTT. It encodes CASSPGTGGAGELFF.

This clonotype showed up many times. The V gene is TRBV20-1, the J gene TRBJ1-6; 8 bases agree with TRBD1. With V trimmed by 1 base and J by 10 bases, 9 bases remained unmatched. Germline V CDR1 and CDR2: DFQATT, SNEGSKA (reference sequence). The CDR3 runs 15 residues. CDR3 loop: CSARGETGVESPLHF. CDR3 DNA: TGCAGTGCTAGAGGGGAGACAGGGGTTGAATCACCCCTCCACTTT.

This clonotype occurred a few times. This sequence joins TRBV6-2 or TRBV6-3 and TRBJ1-5; the D is unclear. The germline CDR1 and CDR2 sequences are MNHEY and SVGEGT. V was cut by 5 bases and J by 5 bases, with 10 bases left in between. The length of the CDR3 is 13 residues. CDR3 loop: CASSGSRDQPQHF. The CDR3 coding sequence is TGTGCCAGCAGTGGGTCAAGGGATCAGCCCCAGCATTTT.

In this sample, this clonotype turned up many times. The chain's CDR3 is CASSPRATGGADTQYF. The DNA for the CDR3 is TGTGCCAGCAGCCCGAGGGCTACCGGGGGAGCAGATACGCAGTATTTT. The chain joins TRBV7-2 to TRBJ2-3, with D possibly TRBD2 on 6 matching bases. Trimming left V 5 bases short and J 4 bases short, with 19 bases between. The CDR3 runs to 16 residues. Germline values: CDR1 SGHTA, CDR2 FQGNSA.

V gene TRBV11-2 combines with J gene TRBJ2-4; D unclear. V lost 0 bases to trimming and J lost 2 bases, with 17 bases between them. The CDR3 is 18 amino acids. Germline lookup yields CDR1 SGHAT and CDR2 FQNNGV. The CDR3 nucleotides read TGTGCCAGCAGCTTAGACTCCCAGTCCCGACAATCCAAAAACATTCAGTACTTC. As protein: CASSLDSQSRQSKNIQYF.

The sample holds many counts of this clonotype. The V gene is TRBV7-2, the J gene TRBJ1-5; a weak D match, TRBD1 (5 bases). Germline V gene sequence: CDR1 SGHTA, CDR2 FQGNSA. The CDR3 covers 15 residues. V lost 6 bases to trimming and J lost 3 bases, with 15 bases between them. CDR3: CASSWRAGTNQPQHF. The CDR3 DNA sequence: TGTGCCAGCAGTTGGCGAGCAGGGACCAATCAGCCCCAGCATTTT.

This clonotype was seen a few times. This rearrangement joins TRBV28 to TRBJ2-7, with 9 bases aligning to TRBD2. The CDR3 sequence is 14 residues long. From germline, CDR1 is MDHEN and CDR2 SYDVKM. Losses at the gene ends were 6 bases for V and 2 bases for J; bases not matched to a gene: 5. This CDR3 reads CASRGIAGAYEQYF. The CDR3 nucleotides read TGTGCCAGCAGGGGGATAGCGGGAGCCTACGAGCAGTACTTC.